This TCR beta chain was retrieved from a study of blood T cell repertoires in COVID-19. In the study overall: There were acute and convalescent COVID-19 samples, and they came from the United States, Italy and Spain. T cells, B-cell-depleted T cells, or PBMCs provided the cDNA or gDNA that served as material.

V lost 5 bases to trimming and J lost 8 bases, with 22 bases between them. This CDR3 is built from 16 residues. The germline V gene encodes CDR1 LNHDA and CDR2 SQIVND (reference sequence). In the original workflow: Amplification of reference gene primers was used by the study to estimate nucleated cell counts. Here immunoSEQ multiplex PCR was the method, and the copy in TCRdb shows in-frame clones only, minus some. V, J and clone size were drawn from that table, and D and trimming were deduced from the DNA. The sample yields 300,000 to 400,000 clones, more than 75% seen once. The J gene is TRBJ1-3, the V gene TRBV19, with D uncertain. Sequenced material: peripheral blood. This receptor was taken from a woman between 50 and 59 years old with active or convalescent COVID-19. The DNA of the CDR3 is TGTGCCAGTAGTTCCCCGGGTCCCGTTGGATTGCACACCATATATTTT. This gives the protein CASSSPGPVGLHTIYF.